This T cell receptor beta chain was retrieved from a study of cytomegalovirus exposure and HLA in healthy donors. Broader study findings: A later analysis, which compared TCR beta chains of equal frequency, found the HLA-associated ones more clonally expanded.

The PCR contained 60 Vbeta and 13 Jbeta primers. TCRdb keeps only in-frame clones here, not all; method: immunoSEQ multiplex PCR. The table records around 110,000 clones, approximately 81% of them present only once. With V trimmed by 1 base and J by 3 bases, 4 bases remained unmatched. CDR3 length equals 15 residues. Germline V gene lookup returns CDR1 KGHSH and CDR2 LQKENI. About this clone itself: What it binds is unknown.

Sequencing was performed on PBMCs. The origin of this receptor is a woman in her 30s in good health and CMV-seronegative. V and J are TRBV18 and TRBJ2-7, with 9 bases fitting TRBD2. The CDR3 is CASSPQREVSYEQYF. The CDR3 DNA sequence: TGTGCCAGCTCACCACAGCGGGAGGTTAGCTACGAGCAGTACTTC.